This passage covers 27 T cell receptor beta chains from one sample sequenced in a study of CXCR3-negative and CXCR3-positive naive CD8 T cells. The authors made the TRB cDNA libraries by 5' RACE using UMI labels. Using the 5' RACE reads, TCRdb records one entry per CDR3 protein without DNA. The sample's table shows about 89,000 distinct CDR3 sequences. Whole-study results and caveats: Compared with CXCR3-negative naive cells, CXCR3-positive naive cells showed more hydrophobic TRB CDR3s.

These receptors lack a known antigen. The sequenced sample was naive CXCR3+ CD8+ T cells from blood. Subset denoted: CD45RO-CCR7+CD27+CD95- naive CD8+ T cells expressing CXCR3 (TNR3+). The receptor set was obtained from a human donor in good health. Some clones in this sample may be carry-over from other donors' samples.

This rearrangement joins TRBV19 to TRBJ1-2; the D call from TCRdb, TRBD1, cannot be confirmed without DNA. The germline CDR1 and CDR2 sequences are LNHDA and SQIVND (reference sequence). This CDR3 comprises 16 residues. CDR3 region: CASSSLSYRGLYGYTF.

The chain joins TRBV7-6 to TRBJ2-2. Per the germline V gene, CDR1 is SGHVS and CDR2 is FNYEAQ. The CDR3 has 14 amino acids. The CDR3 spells CASSLDGPEGELFF.

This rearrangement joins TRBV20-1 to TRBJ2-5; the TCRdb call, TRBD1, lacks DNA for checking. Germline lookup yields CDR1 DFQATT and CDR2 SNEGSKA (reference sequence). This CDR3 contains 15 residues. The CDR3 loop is CSARGLRDREETQYF.

CDR3 sequence reads: CASSPAGVYEQYF. The rearrangement links TRBV19 to TRBJ2-7; TCRdb indicates TRBD2, and absent DNA this call remains unverified. The CDR3 has 13 amino acids. CDR1 and CDR2 from the germline V gene are LNHDA and SQIVND (reference sequence).

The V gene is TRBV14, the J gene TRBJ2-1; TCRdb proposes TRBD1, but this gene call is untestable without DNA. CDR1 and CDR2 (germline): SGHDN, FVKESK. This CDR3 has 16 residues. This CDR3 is CASSHDPWTGENEQFF.

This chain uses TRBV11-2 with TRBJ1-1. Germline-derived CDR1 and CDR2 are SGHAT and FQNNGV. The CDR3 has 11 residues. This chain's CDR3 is CASSLVGEAFF.

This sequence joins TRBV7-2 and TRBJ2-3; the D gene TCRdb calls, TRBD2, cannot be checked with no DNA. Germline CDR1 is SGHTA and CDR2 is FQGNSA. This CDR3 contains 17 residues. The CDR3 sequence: CASSRRTGAGFTDTQYF.

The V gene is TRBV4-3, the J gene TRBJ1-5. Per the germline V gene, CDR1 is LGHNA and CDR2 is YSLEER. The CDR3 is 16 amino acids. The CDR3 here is CASSQEAEWSNQPQHF.

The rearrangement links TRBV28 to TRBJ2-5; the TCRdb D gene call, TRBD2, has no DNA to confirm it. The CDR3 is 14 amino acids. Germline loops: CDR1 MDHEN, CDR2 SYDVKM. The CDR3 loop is CASSQGLFQETQYF.

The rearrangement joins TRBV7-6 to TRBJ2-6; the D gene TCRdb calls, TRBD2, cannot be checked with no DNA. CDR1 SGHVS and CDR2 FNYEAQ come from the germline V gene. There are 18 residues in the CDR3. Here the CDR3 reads CASSPGTSGGSGANVLTF.

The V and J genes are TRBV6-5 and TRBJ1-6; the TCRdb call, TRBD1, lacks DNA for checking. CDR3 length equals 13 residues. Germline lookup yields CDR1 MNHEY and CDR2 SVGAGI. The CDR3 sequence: CASREGPGSPLHF.

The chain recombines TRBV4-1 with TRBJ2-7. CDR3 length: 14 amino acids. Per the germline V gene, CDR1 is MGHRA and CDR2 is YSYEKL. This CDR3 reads CASSQVRGFHTQYF.

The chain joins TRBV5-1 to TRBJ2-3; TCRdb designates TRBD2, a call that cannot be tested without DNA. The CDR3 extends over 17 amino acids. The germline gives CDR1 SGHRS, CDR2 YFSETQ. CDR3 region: CASSATSGGASTDTQYF.

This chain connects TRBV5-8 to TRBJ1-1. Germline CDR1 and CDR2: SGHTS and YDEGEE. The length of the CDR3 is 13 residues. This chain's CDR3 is CASSLPEDTEAFF.

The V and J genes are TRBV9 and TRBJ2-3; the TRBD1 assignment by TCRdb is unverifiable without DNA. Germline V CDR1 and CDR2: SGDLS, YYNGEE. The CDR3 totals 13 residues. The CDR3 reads CASSVDRPDTQYF.

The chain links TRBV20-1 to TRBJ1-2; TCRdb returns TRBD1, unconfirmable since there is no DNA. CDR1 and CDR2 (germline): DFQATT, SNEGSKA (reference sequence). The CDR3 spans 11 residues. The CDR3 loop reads CSAPPGYGYTF.

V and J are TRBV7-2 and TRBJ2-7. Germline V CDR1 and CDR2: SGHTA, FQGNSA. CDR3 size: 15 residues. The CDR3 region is CASSPHFSKHYEQYF.

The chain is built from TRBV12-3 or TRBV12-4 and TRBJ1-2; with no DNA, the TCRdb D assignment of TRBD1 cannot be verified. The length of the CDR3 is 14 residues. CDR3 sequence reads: CASSLGRGFDGYTF.

The CDR3 here is CASSLLSSDGYEQFF. This chain connects TRBV12-3 or TRBV12-4 to TRBJ2-1. This CDR3 spans 15 amino acids.

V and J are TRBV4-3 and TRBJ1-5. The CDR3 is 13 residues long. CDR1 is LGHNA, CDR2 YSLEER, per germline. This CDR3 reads CASSQDYIQPQHF.

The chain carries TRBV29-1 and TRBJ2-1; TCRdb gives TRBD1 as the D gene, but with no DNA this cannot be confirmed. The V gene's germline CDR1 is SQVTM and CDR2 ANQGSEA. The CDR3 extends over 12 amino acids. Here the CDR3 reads CSGGDREIEQFF.

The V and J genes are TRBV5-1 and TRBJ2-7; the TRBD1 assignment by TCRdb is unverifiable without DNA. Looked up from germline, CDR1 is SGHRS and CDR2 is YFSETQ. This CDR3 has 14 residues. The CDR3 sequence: CASSWGSPLNEQYF.

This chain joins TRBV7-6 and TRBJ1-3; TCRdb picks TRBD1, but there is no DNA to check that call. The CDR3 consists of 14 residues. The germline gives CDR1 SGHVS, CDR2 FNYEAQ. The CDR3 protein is CASSQGTAGNTIYF.

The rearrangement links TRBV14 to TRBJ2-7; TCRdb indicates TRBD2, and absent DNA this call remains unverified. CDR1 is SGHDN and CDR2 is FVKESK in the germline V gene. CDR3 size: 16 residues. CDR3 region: CASSRPEQGPSYEQYF.

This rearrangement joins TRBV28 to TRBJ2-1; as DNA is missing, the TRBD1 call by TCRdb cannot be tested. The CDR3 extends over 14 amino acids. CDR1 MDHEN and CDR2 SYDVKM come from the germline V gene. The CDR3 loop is CASSPRDMYNEQFF.

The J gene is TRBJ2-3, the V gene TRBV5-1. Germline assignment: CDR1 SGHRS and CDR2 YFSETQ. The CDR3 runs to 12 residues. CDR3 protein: CASSLSTDTQYF.

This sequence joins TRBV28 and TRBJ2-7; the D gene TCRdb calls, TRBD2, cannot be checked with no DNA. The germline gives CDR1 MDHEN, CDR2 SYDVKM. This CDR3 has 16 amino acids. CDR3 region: CASSLGNRDYSYEQYF.